The next 18 T cell receptor beta chains were all read from a single sample in a study of blood T cell repertoires in COVID-19. The repertoire was sequenced with immunoSEQ multiplex PCR; TCRdb's copy has only in-frame clones and lacks some. This sample has 80,000 to 100,000 clones; 75% to 90% occur once, and the top ten carry approximately 15%. The sequenced sample consisted of peripheral blood. The source is an elderly woman with active or convalescent COVID-19.

The chain couples TRBV6-5 to TRBJ2-3; a possible D gene is TRBD2 (5 bases). The germline gives CDR1 MNHEY, CDR2 SVGAGI. V was clipped by 8 bases and J by 3 bases, with 15 bases between them. This CDR3 region has 14 residues. In nucleotides, the CDR3 is TGTGCCAGCCTGGGGTGGGGAGCAACAGATACGCAGTATTTT. This encodes CASLGWGATDTQYF.

V gene TRBV6-1 combines with J gene TRBJ1-5; maybe TRBD1 (5 bases). Per germline, CDR1 MNHNS and CDR2 SASEGT. The length of the CDR3 is 16 residues. Trimming shortened V by 4 bases and J by 0 bases, and 13 bases separated the two germline ends. The CDR3, as DNA: TGTGCCAGCAGTGGCCCCGGGGGATATAGCAATCAGCCCCAGCATTTT. Amino acids: CASSGPGGYSNQPQHF.

The V call is TRBV11-3, the J call TRBJ2-7, with D unclear. Between the trimmed V and J ends, which lost 5 bases and 0 bases, there was a span of 8 bases. CDR3 length: 13 residues. Germline V lookup: CDR1 SGHNT, CDR2 YENEEA. CDR3: CASSPGSSYEQYF. The CDR3 DNA reads as TGTGCCAGCAGCCCAGGTTCCTCCTACGAGCAGTACTTC.

The rearrangement joins TRBV19 to TRBJ2-7, with TRBD1 matching 9 bases. The CDR3 has 13 amino acids. Losses at the gene ends were 4 bases for V and 3 bases for J; bases not matched to a gene: 1. CDR1 is LNHDA, CDR2 SQIVND, per germline (reference sequence). The CDR3 loop reads CASSTTGGYEQYF. The CDR3 DNA reads as TGTGCCAGTAGTACGACAGGGGGCTACGAGCAGTACTTC.

This clone was seen more than once but under ten times. This chain connects TRBV27 to TRBJ1-2; TRBD1 aligns across 7 bases. There are 13 residues in the CDR3. V lost 8 bases and J lost 2; bases outside the gene matches: 5. Germline assignment: CDR1 MNHEY and CDR2 SMNVEV (reference sequence). CDR3 DNA sequence: TGTGCCAGCGGGTGGACAGGCAACTATGGCTACACCTTC. This translates into CASGWTGNYGYTF.

The rearrangement joins TRBV7-8 to TRBJ2-5; 10 bases are shared with TRBD1. V dropped 3 bases and J dropped 5; count of bases not matched to a gene: 9. Germline values: CDR1 SGHVS, CDR2 FQNEAQ. This CDR3 is built from 16 residues. The CDR3 sequence is CASSFLWDRGFETQYF. The CDR3 coding sequence is TGTGCCAGCAGCTTCCTCTGGGACAGGGGTTTCGAGACCCAGTACTTC.

This chain uses TRBV24-1 with TRBJ1-2; D is possibly TRBD1 (6 bases). Deletions cut 3 bases from V and 3 bases from J, with 13 bases between. This CDR3 is 15 amino acids long. CDR1 is KGHDR, CDR2 SFDVKD, per germline. The CDR3 DNA sequence: TGTGCCACCAGTGATGGCCAGGGGACGGACTATGGCTACACCTTC. Its translation is CATSDGQGTDYGYTF.

The sample holds a few counts of this clone. The rearrangement links TRBV2 to TRBJ1-5; unclear D gene. The germline V gene encodes CDR1 SNHLY and CDR2 FYNNEI. The CDR3 runs 15 residues. The V end was cut by 3 bases, the J end by 2 bases, with 11 bases between. CDR3 bases: TGTGCCAGCAGTGACGGGCCCGGGGGCAATCAGCCCCAGCATTTT. It translates to CASSDGPGGNQPQHF.

The V and J genes are TRBV11-2 and TRBJ2-7; 14 bases map to TRBD2. This CDR3 comprises 15 residues. Germline assignment: CDR1 SGHAT and CDR2 FQNNGV. V shed 4 bases, J shed 6 bases, and the junction held 5 bases outside the gene matches. The CDR3 sequence is CASSSGLAGAGEQYF. The CDR3 nucleotides are TGTGCCAGCAGCTCGGGACTAGCGGGAGCGGGCGAGCAGTACTTC.

The V gene is TRBV10-3, the J gene TRBJ2-3, with 9 bases lining up with TRBD2. The CDR3 contains 15 residues. After removal of 6 bases from V and 4 bases from J, the junction contained 8 bases not matched to a gene. The V gene's germline CDR1 is ENHRY and CDR2 SYGVKD. The CDR3 bases are TGTGCCATCAGGAATGAAGCGGGAGGAGCAGATACGCAGTATTTT. It encodes CAIRNEAGGADTQYF.

The genes are TRBV12-5 and TRBJ2-3; 9 nucleotides line up with TRBD2. The length of the CDR3 is 15 residues. Germline-derived CDR1 and CDR2 are LGHNT and FRNRAP. Trimming removed 1 base from V and 3 bases from J; junction bases left unmatched: 2. This chain's CDR3 is CASGLGLAETDTQYF. CDR3 sequence (DNA): TGTGCTAGTGGTTTGGGACTAGCGGAGACAGATACGCAGTATTTT. The full variable domain, its missing parts supplied by reference TRBV12-5 and TRBJ2-3, is DARVTQTPRHKVTEMGQEVTMRCQPILGHNTVFWYRQTMMQGLELLAYFRNRAPLDDSGMPKDRFSAEMPDATLATLKIQPSEPRDSAVYFCASGLGLAETDTQYFGPGTRLTVL.

This chain links TRBV12-5 with TRBJ2-1; 10 positions agree with TRBD2. Trimming removed 6 bases from V and 7 bases from J; junction bases left unmatched: 9. The CDR3 consists of 15 residues. The germline V gene has CDR1 LGHNT and CDR2 FRNRAP. The CDR3 DNA sequence: TGTGCTAGTGGCCACACTAGCGGGAATGTGAATGAGCAGTTCTTC. Translated, it gives CASGHTSGNVNEQFF.

This clone was observed once. This rearrangement joins TRBV5-1 to TRBJ2-7; the D gene is possibly TRBD1 (6 bases). V was cut by 4 bases and J by 4 bases, with 18 bases left in between. CDR3 length equals 15 residues. CDR1 is SGHRS and CDR2 is YFSETQ in the germline V gene. DNA for the CDR3: TGCGCCAGCAGCGACCGCGGCAGGGGTGGGTACGAGCAGTACTTC. Protein sequence: CASSDRGRGGYEQYF. The variable domain in full, completed from reference TRBV5-1 and TRBJ2-7, reads KAGVTQTPRYLIKTRGQQVTLSCSPISGHRSVSWYQQTPGQGLQFLFEYFSETQRNKGNFPGRFSGRQFSNSRSEMNVSTLELGDSALYLCASSDRGRGGYEQYFGPGTRLTVT.

V is TRBV5-4 and J is TRBJ1-5, with 10 bases fitting TRBD1. CDR1 and CDR2 (germline): SGHNT, YYREEE (reference sequence). V trimming: 3 bases; J trimming: 6 bases; junction bases outside the gene matches: 6. The length of the CDR3 is 15 residues. CDR3 loop: CASSSGTGVGQPQHF. The CDR3 nucleotides read TGTGCCAGCAGCTCGGGGACAGGGGTCGGTCAGCCCCAGCATTTT.

This chain connects TRBV24-1 to TRBJ2-1; TRBD2 matches 8 bases. The J segment lost 2 bases and the V segment lost 3 bases, leaving 8 bases of the junction unmatched. The germline V gene encodes CDR1 KGHDR and CDR2 SFDVKD. This CDR3 has 17 amino acids. CDR3 DNA: TGTGCCACCAGTGATGTCTCAGCGGGAGCCCCCTACAATGAGCAGTTCTTC. Residues: CATSDVSAGAPYNEQFF.

The rearrangement uses TRBV29-1 and TRBJ1-2; 9 nucleotides agree with TRBD1. The CDR3 has 13 residues. J gave up 8 bases and V 6 bases, and 10 bases lay outside the gene matches. Germline values: CDR1 SQVTM, CDR2 ANQGSEA. In DNA form, the CDR3 reads TGCAGCGTAACCGAACAGGGGGCAATGGGCTACACCTTC. It translates to CSVTEQGAMGYTF.

The J gene is TRBJ1-3, the V gene TRBV19; D is undetermined. V lost 7 bases and J 0 bases, leaving 16 bases between the germline ends. CDR3 length: 16 amino acids. Looked up from germline, CDR1 is LNHDA and CDR2 is SQIVND (reference sequence). The CDR3 DNA follows: TGTGCCAGTAATTCCCCTCGGCAGGACTCTGGAAACACCATATATTTT. Amino acids: CASNSPRQDSGNTIYF. The whole variable domain, filled in from reference TRBV19 and TRBJ1-3, reads DGGITQSPKYLFRKEGQNVTLSCEQNLNHDAMYWYRQDPGQGLRLIYYSQIVNDFQKGDIAEGYSVSREKKESFPLTVTSAQKNPTAFYLCASNSPRQDSGNTIYFGEGSWLTVV.

This clone was picked up a small number of times. The V call is TRBV6-5, the J call TRBJ1-3, with 9 bases identical to TRBD1. Trimming at V came to 6 bases and at J to 4 bases, leaving 1 base not matched to a gene. Germline V gives CDR1 MNHEY, CDR2 SVGAGI. The CDR3 spans 13 residues. The CDR3 reads CASRTGGGNTIYF. The CDR3 DNA is TGTGCCAGCAGAACAGGGGGCGGAAACACCATATATTTT.